This T cell receptor beta chain was retrieved from a study of cytomegalovirus exposure and HLA in healthy donors. V gave up 3 bases and J gave up 4 bases, with 9 bases separating them. CDR3 length: 13 amino acids. Germline values: CDR1 KGHSH, CDR2 LQKENI. The PCR employed 60 Vbeta primers together with 13 Jbeta primers. Sequenced by immunoSEQ multiplex PCR; TCRdb stores in-frame clones only, minus some. The sample's table shows roughly 80,000 clones. Sequences were obtained from PBMCs. This sequence joins TRBV18 and TRBJ2-5, with D unresolved. The receptor's source is a woman between 25 and 40 years old in good health and CMV-seronegative. The CDR3 reads CASSPQFGETQYF. Here the CDR3 DNA reads TGTGCCAGCTCACCCCAATTCGGAGAGACCCAGTACTTC.